This TCR beta chain comes out of a study of blood T cell repertoires in COVID-19. About the research overall: Spain, Italy and the United States supplied samples that represented acute and convalescent COVID-19. Nucleic acid was either cDNA or gDNA, and it came from T cells, B-cell-depleted T cells, or PBMCs.

Measured with immunoSEQ multiplex PCR; TCRdb has only the in-frame clones, and not every one. This sample has 250,000 to 300,000 clones, with roughly 85% found just once. Between the trimmed V and J ends, which lost 3 bases and 2 bases, there was a span of 6 bases. Germline CDR1 reads SGHRS; CDR2 reads YFSETQ. This CDR3 region has 13 residues. In this sample, this clone turned up once. Material: peripheral blood. The receptor was derived from a man aged 50 to 59 with active or convalescent COVID-19. This rearrangement joins TRBV5-1 to TRBJ2-1; D remains unclear. The CDR3, as DNA: TGCGCCAGCAGCTCCTTTACCTACAATGAGCAGTTCTTC. It translates to CASSSFTYNEQFF.